Listed here are 16 T cell receptor beta chains from one sample, sequenced in a study of T-cell memory formation after mild COVID-19. TCRdb reprocessed the 5' RACE reads via MiXCR and lists one record per CDR3 protein. Counted here are 150,000 to 200,000 distinct CDR3 sequences, 20% to 25% occurring once; the ten biggest clones make up more than 20%. The sequencing input was PBMCs or a T cell subset sorted from them (not recorded which). The source is an adult woman who had mild COVID-19 (a few samples of this study predate the infection). Cell type and time point are not known.

In its sample, this clonotype was seen a few times. The chain has TRBV5-1 and TRBJ2-7; TRBD1 is a possible D gene (5 bases). The CDR3 has 15 residues. Trimming removed 0 bases from V and 2 bases from J, with 12 bases in between. Germline V CDR1 and CDR2: SGHRS, YFSETQ. The CDR3 DNA sequence: TGCGCCAGCAGCTTGGGGCCGGAAGGGGCCTACGAGCAGTACTTC. Translating gives CASSLGPEGAYEQYF.

The V gene is TRBV10-3, the J gene TRBJ2-2, with TRBD1 matching over 12 bases. CDR1 and CDR2 from the germline V gene are ENHRY and SYGVKD. V lost 0 bases and J lost 7; bases outside the gene matches: 6. The CDR3 covers 17 residues. CDR3 region: CAISESGTGGAFGELFF. CDR3 sequence (DNA): TGTGCCATCAGTGAGTCCGGGACAGGGGGCGCTTTCGGGGAGCTGTTTTTT.

The gene calls are TRBV6-2 or TRBV6-3 and TRBJ2-5; D is undetermined. V lost 10 bases to trimming and J lost 0 bases, with 18 bases between them. Germline CDR1 MNHEY, CDR2 SVGEGT. This CDR3 has 15 amino acids. The CDR3 nucleotides are TGTGCCACCCAATCGAATGGAGAGTACCAAGAGACCCAGTACTTC. Translation gives CATQSNGEYQETQYF.

V is TRBV5-1 and J is TRBJ2-1; TRBD1 might be the D (6 bases). Trimming shortened V by 6 bases and J by 6 bases, and 7 bases separated the two germline ends. The length of the CDR3 is 11 residues. CDR1 is SGHRS, CDR2 YFSETQ, per germline. CDR3 in amino acids: CASKQGNEQFF. CDR3 sequence (DNA): TGCGCCAGCAAACAGGGCAATGAGCAGTTCTTC.

This clonotype was counted between two and nine times. The rearrangement links TRBV29-1 to TRBJ2-2, with a tentative D call TRBD1 (5 bases). The CDR3 contains 14 residues. Germline V gene lookup returns CDR1 SQVTM and CDR2 ANQGSEA. The CDR3 loop is CRETLGPDHGELFF. For the CDR3, the DNA is TGCAGGGAGACGTTGGGGCCCGACCACGGGGAGCTGTTTTTT.

This chain connects TRBV12-3 or TRBV12-4 to TRBJ1-4, with D perhaps TRBD1 (5 bases). Deletions cut 7 bases from V and 6 bases from J, with 9 bases between. CDR3 length: 12 amino acids. The CDR3: CASTGGDEKLFF. The DNA of the CDR3 is TGTGCCAGCACCGGGGGAGATGAAAAACTGTTTTTT.

Many counts were recorded for this clonotype. V gene TRBV7-9 combines with J gene TRBJ2-3, with a weak D call TRBD2 (6 bases). Germline V gene lookup returns CDR1 SEHNR and CDR2 FQNEAQ (reference sequence). The CDR3 extends over 14 amino acids. The V and J ends lost 1 base and 2 bases respectively, with 7 bases between them. CDR3 loop: CASSLVADTDTQYF. CDR3 bases: TGTGCCAGCAGCTTAGTAGCGGACACAGATACGCAGTATTTT.

This clonotype has only a few counts. The rearrangement links TRBV24-1 to TRBJ2-7; tentatively, D is TRBD1 or TRBD2 (5 bases each). V shed 5 bases and J shed 7 bases, with 17 bases lying between them. Germline CDR1 and CDR2: KGHDR and SFDVKD. This CDR3 is 14 amino acids long. CDR3 in DNA: TGTGCCACCAGTGGAGGTCAGGGAGAAATAGAGCAGTACTTC. This sequence encodes CATSGGQGEIEQYF.

This chain links TRBV30 with TRBJ2-7; D is ambiguous. With 4 bases removed from V and 2 bases from J, the gap between germline ends came to 12 bases. The CDR3 has 13 amino acids. Germline V CDR1 and CDR2: GTSNPN, SVGIG (reference sequence). CDR3 DNA sequence: TGTGCCTGGACCGTCGGGTACACCTACGAGCAGTACTTC. Its protein is CAWTVGYTYEQYF.

A note on this clonotype: Being one base from a much bigger clone, this may be a read error. This chain uses TRBV6-2 or TRBV6-3 with TRBJ2-6; possible D gene TRBD2, 6 bases. The CDR3 sequence is 17 residues long. Germline loops: CDR1 MNHEY, CDR2 SVGEGT. The CDR3 here is CASSYGGSASGDNVLTF. DNA for the CDR3: TGTGCCAGCAGTTACGGAGGGAGTGCCTCTGGGGACAACGTCCTGACTTTC.

In its sample, this clonotype was seen a few times. The chain is built from TRBV11-2 and TRBJ2-7; D may be TRBD2 (6 bases). Germline CDR1 reads SGHAT; CDR2 reads FQNNGV. V lost 10 bases and J 0 bases, leaving 13 bases between the germline ends. The CDR3 has 13 residues. This CDR3 reads CAIRESVSYEQYF. In DNA, the CDR3 is TGTGCCATACGGGAGTCCGTCTCCTACGAGCAGTACTTC.

This clonotype was seen a few times. The CDR3 DNA reads TGTGCCACCAGCAGCGGAATCGGGACCCTCGGCTACACCTTC. It is translated as CATSSGIGTLGYTF. The chain combines TRBV15 with TRBJ1-2; maybe TRBD1 (5 bases). Between the trimmed V and J ends, which lost 3 bases and 8 bases, there was a span of 16 bases. This CDR3 region has 14 residues. In germline, CDR1 is LNHNV, CDR2 YYDKDF (reference sequence).

This clonotype was observed a handful of times. This chain links TRBV7-9 with TRBJ2-1; TRBD2 aligns across 8 bases. This CDR3 is built from 16 residues. CDR1 is SEHNR and CDR2 is FQNEAQ in the germline V gene (reference sequence). J was trimmed by 3 bases and V by 4 bases; bases with no gene match: 8. DNA of the CDR3: TGTGCCAGCAGCTGGATTGGCGGGAGGCTCTACAATGAGCAGTTCTTC. Translated: CASSWIGGRLYNEQFF.

This clonotype has a handful of counts. This sequence joins TRBV20-1 and TRBJ2-7, with D possibly TRBD1 on 5 matching bases. CDR1 and CDR2 (germline): DFQATT, SNEGSKA (reference sequence). V lost 6 bases and J lost 3, with 12 bases in between. This CDR3 spans 12 amino acids. The CDR3 DNA reads TGCAGTGCCCCCGGACACCACTACGAGCAGTACTTC. Its protein product is CSAPGHHYEQYF.

This chain joins TRBV29-1 and TRBJ2-2; either TRBD1 or TRBD2 may supply D (5 bases each). The length of the CDR3 is 12 residues. CDR1 is SQVTM and CDR2 is ANQGSEA in the germline V gene. V was shortened by 7 bases and J by 7 bases, with 13 bases between the two germline ends. The CDR3 coding sequence is TGCAGCGCAGTTGGGGGTTACGGGGAGCTGTTTTTT. Protein product: CSAVGGYGELFF.

This clonotype was detected only a few times. This sequence joins TRBV2 and TRBJ2-1; D possibly corresponds to TRBD2 (6 bases). The V gene's germline CDR1 is SNHLY and CDR2 FYNNEI. The CDR3 extends over 15 amino acids. Trimming cost V 6 bases and J 5 bases, with 17 bases left between them. The CDR3 loop is CASRGAEGEDNEQFF. The CDR3 DNA sequence: TGTGCCAGCAGGGGTGCGGAAGGGGAGGACAATGAGCAGTTCTTC. Supplemented by reference TRBV2 and TRBJ2-1, the full variable domain reads EPEVTQTPSHQVTQMGQEVILRCVPISNHLYFYWYRQILGQKVEFLVSFYNNEISEKSEIFDDQFSVERPDGSNFTLKIRSTKLEDSAMYFCASRGAEGEDNEQFFGPGTRLTVL.